What follows is one TCR beta chain and its context. This sample was taken from a study of cytomegalovirus exposure and HLA in healthy donors. The germline CDR1 and CDR2 sequences are SNHLY and FYNNEI. The CDR3 consists of 16 residues. 60 Vbeta and 13 Jbeta primers were used in PCR. Some clones are missing from TCRdb's copy, which holds only in-frame ones; the method was immunoSEQ multiplex PCR. The sample contains 110,000 or so clones, around 77% of which appear only once. The TCR sequence derives from a woman aged 30 to 39 in good health and CMV-seropositive. The genes are TRBV2 and TRBJ2-5; 9 nucleotides align to TRBD1. The DNA end favors TRBJ2-7, so the J call may be wrong. Sequencing used PBMCs. This CDR3 is CASRLSAGTGLSEQYF. The CDR3 DNA reads as TGTGCCAGCAGGCTGTCAGCCGGGACAGGGTTAAGCGAGCAGTACTTC.